This is a list of T cell receptor beta chains from one sample in a study of a mutant IDH1 vaccine in newly diagnosed glioma. Sequenced by immunoSEQ multiplex PCR; TCRdb stores in-frame clones only, minus some. The sample lists tens of thousands of clones; roughly 82% were seen once. The antigens of these receptors remain unknown. Sequenced here: PBMCs, sampled from a glioma patient whose treatment included an IDH1 peptide vaccine. These receptors were collected from a young man with glioma. Some clones in this sample may be carry-over from other donors' samples. The CDR3 runs from the conserved cysteine through the conserved F or W. The D gene is left open where the match is weak. Rows give clone size only sometimes, using once, few, many, or a class for an expanded clone.

.	.	TRBV7-9	TRBJ2-3	TGTGCCAGCAGCTTAGTGGGAGCGACGCAGTATTTT	CASSLVGATQYF
.	.	TRBV5-4	TRBJ1-1	TGTGCCGGCATTGGTCCCACTGAAGCTTTCTTT	CAGIGPTEAFF
TRBD1	.	TRBV30	TRBJ1-5	TGTGCCTGGAGCGACGGGACAGGGTGGTTAGGTCAGCCCCAGCATTTT	CAWSDGTGWLGQPQHF
TRBD2	.	TRBV25-1	TRBJ2-1	TGTGCCAGCAGTGATAGCGGGAGGGCCTACAATGAGCAGTTCTTC	CASSDSGRAYNEQFF
TRBD2	.	TRBV7-8	TRBJ2-7	TGTGCCAGCAGCCTCCGACTAGCGAGAGACGAGCAGTACTTC	CASSLRLARDEQYF
TRBD2	.	TRBV5-1	TRBJ2-2	TGCGCCAGCAGCTGGACTAGCGGGAGTACCGGGGAGCTGTTTTTT	CASSWTSGSTGELFF
.	once	TRBV5-6	TRBJ1-2	TGTGCCAGCAGGAAACAGGGTGGAGCTAACTATGGCTACACCTTC	CASRKQGGANYGYTF
.	once	TRBV18	TRBJ1-1	TGTGCCAGCTCATGGACAGCAATGAACACTGAAGCTTTCTTT	CASSWTAMNTEAFF
.	.	TRBV4-1	TRBJ1-4	TGCGCCAGCAGCCAAGTAGAGATCTCTAATGAAAAACTGTTTTTT	CASSQVEISNEKLFF
TRBD1	.	TRBV27	TRBJ2-7	TGTGCCAGCAGTTTGGACAGGGGATACGAGCAGTACTTC	CASSLDRGYEQYF
.	.	TRBV27	TRBJ2-7	TGTGCCAGCAGTTTATCTCTCAGTAGCTCCTACGAGCAGTACTTC	CASSLSLSSSYEQYF
.	once	TRBV6-5	TRBJ2-5	TGTGCCAGCAGTTACAAGGGTAGAGGAGAGACCCAGTACTTC	CASSYKGRGETQYF
.	.	TRBV5-1	TRBJ1-3	TGCGCCAGCAGCTCGTCAGGGGTGACCGGAAACACCATATATTTT	CASSSSGVTGNTIYF
.	few	TRBV5-1	TRBJ1-1	TGCGCCAGCACCCCCGGCAGGGGACGGAACACTGAAGCTTTCTTT	CASTPGRGRNTEAFF
.	.	TRBV7-2	TRBJ1-2	TGTGCCAGCAGCTTATTGGCGGGGTACTATGGCTACACCTTC	CASSLLAGYYGYTF
TRBD1	once	TRBV7-9	TRBJ2-7	TGTGCCAGCAGCGAAGGGACAGTTTACGAGCAGTACTTC	CASSEGTVYEQYF
.	.	TRBV28	TRBJ2-7	TGTGCCAGCAGTTTGGACGAGCAGTACTTC	CASSLDEQYF
TRBD1	.	TRBV5-1	TRBJ2-4	TGCGCCAGCAGCGCTGGGACAGGGGGCATTCAGTACTTC	CASSAGTGGIQYF
TRBD2	.	TRBV10-3	TRBJ2-1	TGTGCCATCAGCCAGGGGACTAGCGGGGGGGCCCGGAATGAGCAGTTCTTC	CAISQGTSGGARNEQFF
.	once	TRBV7-2	TRBJ1-2	TGTGCCAGCAGCCCCCGGGTGTCTAACTATGGCTACACCTTC	CASSPRVSNYGYTF
.	.	TRBV15	TRBJ1-5	TGTGCCACCAGCAACCTTAATGGCAATCAGCCCCAGCATTTT	CATSNLNGNQPQHF
.	.	TRBV7-9	TRBJ1-4	TGTGCCAGCAGTCCAGGAGGGGGACATATTAATGAAAAACTGTTTTTT	CASSPGGGHINEKLFF
.	.	TRBV10-3	TRBJ2-7	TGTGCCATCAGTGCAGGTTACGAGCAGTACTTC	CAISAGYEQYF
.	.	TRBV7-9	TRBJ2-2	TGTGCTAGCGAATCAGGGTCGTATACCGGGGAGCTGTTTTTT	CASESGSYTGELFF